Following are 11 T cell receptor beta chains from one sample sequenced in a study of OX40 agonist ivuxolimab in advanced cancers. Only in-frame clones appear in the TCRdb table, and some are missing; sequencing was by immunoSEQ multiplex PCR. The sample records around 60,000 clones, around 87% being singletons. Sequencing was performed on CD4+ or CD8+ T cells sorted from blood, taken in a trial of the OX40 agonist ivuxolimab. These receptors were obtained from an adult with an advanced solid tumor such as melanoma, head and neck, liver or kidney cancer.

The V call is TRBV27, the J call TRBJ2-7, with 11 bases matching TRBD2. V was pared by 0 bases and J by 7 bases, with 2 bases of the junction left unmatched. The CDR3 length is 14 residues. The germline V gene encodes CDR1 MNHEY and CDR2 SMNVEV (reference sequence). The CDR3 bases are TGTGCCAGCAGTTTATCGCGACTAGCGGGGGAGCAGTACTTC. This translates into CASSLSRLAGEQYF.

This chain links TRBV4-2 with TRBJ1-5; the D is unclear. The CDR3 has 15 amino acids. Trimming shortened V by 2 bases and J by 4 bases, and 12 bases separated the two germline ends. CDR1 is LGHNA, CDR2 YNFKEQ, per germline. The CDR3 is CASSQLWAANQPQHF. In DNA form, the CDR3 reads TGTGCCAGCAGCCAACTTTGGGCAGCTAATCAGCCCCAGCATTTT.

This sequence joins TRBV30 and TRBJ2-5, with D perhaps TRBD2 (6 bases). Looked up from germline, CDR1 is GTSNPN and CDR2 is SVGIG (reference sequence). The CDR3 has 15 residues. The V and J ends lost 3 bases and 5 bases respectively, with 19 bases between them. DNA of the CDR3: TGTGCCTGGAGCCCCGGGGACTCGAGGAGGGAGACCCAGTACTTC. It translates to CAWSPGDSRRETQYF.

The gene calls are TRBV18 and TRBJ1-3, with D maybe TRBD1 (5 bases). The CDR3 runs 17 residues. CDR1 and CDR2 from the germline V gene are KGHSH and LQKENI. V was trimmed by 4 bases and J by 0 bases, leaving 16 bases between them. The CDR3 is CASSHGLQVNSGNTIYF. The CDR3 DNA sequence: TGTGCCAGCTCACACGGATTACAGGTTAACTCTGGAAACACCATATATTTT.

This chain uses TRBV11-2 with TRBJ1-3; D is unresolved. The CDR3 is 15 residues long. V lost 2 bases to trimming and J lost 1 base, with 9 bases between them. CDR1 SGHAT and CDR2 FQNNGV come from the germline V gene. CDR3 nucleotide sequence: TGTGCCAGCAGCTTATTCGTGGTTTCTGGAAACACCATATATTTT. Protein: CASSLFVVSGNTIYF.

The gene calls are TRBV10-1 and TRBJ2-3, with D possibly matching TRBD1 (6 bases). This CDR3 has 14 residues. CDR1 is WNHNN and CDR2 is SYGVQD in the germline V gene (reference sequence). Trimming removed 6 bases at V and 0 bases at J, with 10 bases between. CDR3 bases: TGCGCCAGCAGCCCGGGACACAGCACAGATACGCAGTATTTT. Protein: CASSPGHSTDTQYF.

The rearrangement links TRBV9 to TRBJ2-1; 7 bases match TRBD2. Germline loops: CDR1 SGDLS, CDR2 YYNGEE. The CDR3 has 16 residues. Losses at the gene ends were 4 bases for V and 2 bases for J; bases not matched to a gene: 9. CDR3 sequence reads: CASSPGTSAAYNEQFF. The CDR3 DNA follows: TGTGCCAGCAGCCCGGGAACTAGCGCCGCCTACAATGAGCAGTTCTTC. The whole variable domain, filled in from reference TRBV9 and TRBJ2-1, reads DSGVTQTPKHLITATGQRVTLRCSPRSGDLSVYWYQQSLDQGLQFLIQYYNGEERAKGNILERFSAQQFPDLHSELNLSSLELGDSALYFCASSPGTSAAYNEQFFGPGTRLTVL.

The rearrangement links TRBV10-3 to TRBJ1-6; 7 bases are a match to TRBD1. Germline CDR1 and CDR2: ENHRY and SYGVKD. Losses at the gene ends were 9 bases for V and 9 bases for J; bases not matched to a gene: 8. This CDR3 comprises 13 residues. The CDR3 protein is CAIGQANPSPLHF. The CDR3 nucleotides are TGTGCCATTGGACAGGCGAACCCTTCACCCCTCCACTTT.

CDR3 nucleotide sequence: TGCGCCAGCACTTCAGGGGGGTACGGCTCAGGAGATACGCAGTATTTT. Protein: CASTSGGYGSGDTQYF. The rearrangement joins TRBV5-1 to TRBJ2-3; a possible D gene is TRBD1 (7 bases). The germline V gene encodes CDR1 SGHRS and CDR2 YFSETQ. This CDR3 spans 16 amino acids. V lost 6 bases and J lost 5, with 22 bases in between.

This chain uses TRBV7-2 with TRBJ1-3; D uncertain. Germline CDR1 reads SGHTA; CDR2 reads FQGNSA. The CDR3 has 14 amino acids. V was cut by 5 bases and J by 5 bases, with 13 bases left in between. CDR3 sequence reads: CASSPLLTRNTIYF. CDR3 DNA sequence: TGTGCCAGCAGCCCCCTCCTAACGCGAAACACCATATATTTT.

This chain uses TRBV28 with TRBJ1-5; 7 nucleotides agree with TRBD1. The germline CDR1 and CDR2 sequences are MDHEN and SYDVKM. The V segment lost 10 bases and the J segment 8 bases; nucleotides outside the gene matches: 11. This CDR3 comprises 13 residues. CDR3 residues: CATLQGRREPQHF. The CDR3 nucleotides are TGTGCCACCCTACAGGGGCGTCGGGAGCCCCAGCATTTT.